This T cell receptor (beta chain) was obtained from a study of cytomegalovirus exposure and HLA in healthy donors. Study-wide results and caveats: A link between a missense DCLRE1C variant and TCR beta V- and J-gene trimming emerged from a later analysis.

V was pared by 8 bases and J by 6 bases, with 14 bases between. Germline-derived CDR1 and CDR2 are MNHNY and SVGAGI (reference sequence). The CDR3 is 13 residues long. This clone was observed a handful of times. Its antigen is as yet unknown. The study ran its PCR with 60 Vbeta and 13 Jbeta primers. Generated by immunoSEQ multiplex PCR, the TCRdb table keeps only in-frame clones and is missing some. The table has tens of thousands of clones, about 60% seen once; the top ten hold 5% to 6.5%. Sequencing input: PBMCs. This TCR derives from a woman aged 30 to 39 in good health and CMV-seronegative. The rearrangement links TRBV6-6 to TRBJ1-5, with a tentative D call TRBD1 (5 bases). CDR3 sequence (DNA): TGTGCCAGCTCCTTGGACGGGGGTCAGCCCCAGCATTTT. This translates into CASSLDGGQPQHF.